This T cell receptor (beta chain) was identified in a study of T cells after yellow fever vaccination. Regarding the study as a whole: The study found a weaker secondary response that peaked faster, day 5 versus 15. CD4 and CD8 compartments shared a small share of clonotypes, likely from convergent recombination.

5'RACE template switching added a universal primer site and UMIs to TCR cDNA. TCRdb passed the 5' RACE reads through MiXCR, listing each CDR3 protein once. The data contain tens of thousands of distinct CDR3 sequences, around 7.7% of them seen just once; the ten biggest clones take up approximately 30%. The germline CDR1 and CDR2 sequences are MNHNS and SASEGT. V was clipped by 2 bases and J by 9 bases, with 8 bases between them. The CDR3 consists of 12 residues. This clonotype was counted many times. Its antigen is not identified. This chain connects TRBV6-1 to TRBJ2-1; unclear D gene. The sample consisted of CD8+ T cells sorted from PBMCs, taken roughly 10 days after the first yellow fever vaccination. This TCR was sampled from a man younger than 35 who received the YFV17D yellow fever vaccine. CDR3 nucleotide sequence: TGTGCCAGCAGTGAATCTCCTCTTGAGCAGTTCTTC. Translation: CASSESPLEQFF.